This T cell receptor (beta chain) was sequenced for a study of cytomegalovirus exposure and HLA in healthy donors. General study findings and limits: Serostatus for CMV was the only available immune exposure information.

Samples came from healthy bone marrow donors. The PCR employed 60 Vbeta primers together with 13 Jbeta primers. Only in-frame clones appear in the TCRdb table, and some are missing; sequencing was by immunoSEQ multiplex PCR. The sample contains some 97,000 clones, roughly 75% of which appear only once. About this clone: Its antigen remains unidentified.

Trimming took 0 bases from V and 10 from J, leaving 18 bases between them. Germline loops: CDR1 MGHDK, CDR2 SYGVNS. The CDR3 extends over 16 amino acids. The sample comprised PBMCs. This rearrangement joins TRBV25-1 to TRBJ1-4; D ambiguous. This clonotype originated in a woman aged 18-30 years in good health and CMV-seropositive. CDR3 sequence: CASSEYAPGLEGKLFF. CDR3 bases: TGTGCCAGCAGTGAATACGCCCCCGGATTAGAGGGAAAACTGTTTTTT.